Detailed here is one T cell receptor beta chain. Its specificity is not known. Naive CD8 cells, CD45RO-negative and positively selected for CCR7, excluded terminally differentiated effector memory CD45RA+ cells. This sample is drawn from a study of shared clonotypes between healthy human individuals. In the study overall: A couple of women and a few men aged 18 to 49 served as donors. Study-wide findings and caveats: The generation probabilities recorded for non-shared clonotypes fell below those of clonotypes shared by all four donors. A small donor pool kept down the genetic and exposure-history diversity that was represented.

The protocol was immunoSEQ multiplex PCR, while the TCRdb copy is restricted to in-frame clones and leaves out a portion. The table has roughly 1,800,000 clones, less than 95% seen once. The junction had 9 bases not matched to a gene; V was cut back by 0 bases and J by 1 base. CDR1 and CDR2 from the germline V gene are LGHNA and YSLEER. This CDR3 is built from 19 residues. Sequenced: naive CD8+ T cells sorted from blood. This receptor was identified in a man between 18 and 35 years old in good health. This chain uses TRBV4-3 with TRBJ2-5; 12 bases align to TRBD1. The CDR3 spells CASSQEGTGGEGFQETQYF. CDR3 DNA: TGCGCCAGCAGCCAAGAGGGGACAGGGGGCGAGGGCTTCCAAGAGACCCAGTACTTC.